There are many counts of the clone carrying this T cell receptor (beta chain). Its cognate antigen is unknown. MiXCR, applied by TCRdb to the 5' RACE reads, yields one record per CDR3 protein. This table has 1.5 million to 2 million distinct CDR3 sequences, less than 35% appearing once. Germline-derived CDR1 and CDR2 are SGDLS and YYNGEE. V lost 0 bases, J lost 2 bases, and 13 bases lay in between. The CDR3 loop spans 16 amino acids. These data come from a study of identical twins. Points from the study as a whole: It was possible that invariant MAIT and iNKT cells partly confounded the zero-insertion analyses. The analysis was cross-sectional rather than longitudinal within donors. Out-of-frame alpha sequences common to twins exhibited a surplus of low generation probability.

The specimen sequenced was cord blood. The chain uses TRBV9 and TRBJ2-3, with D maybe TRBD2 (6 bases). The receptor was isolated from a newborn girl in good health. CDR3 bases: TGTGCCAGCAGCGTAGCCCCGACTAGTCCCACAGATACGCAGTATTTT. The encoded protein is CASSVAPTSPTDTQYF.